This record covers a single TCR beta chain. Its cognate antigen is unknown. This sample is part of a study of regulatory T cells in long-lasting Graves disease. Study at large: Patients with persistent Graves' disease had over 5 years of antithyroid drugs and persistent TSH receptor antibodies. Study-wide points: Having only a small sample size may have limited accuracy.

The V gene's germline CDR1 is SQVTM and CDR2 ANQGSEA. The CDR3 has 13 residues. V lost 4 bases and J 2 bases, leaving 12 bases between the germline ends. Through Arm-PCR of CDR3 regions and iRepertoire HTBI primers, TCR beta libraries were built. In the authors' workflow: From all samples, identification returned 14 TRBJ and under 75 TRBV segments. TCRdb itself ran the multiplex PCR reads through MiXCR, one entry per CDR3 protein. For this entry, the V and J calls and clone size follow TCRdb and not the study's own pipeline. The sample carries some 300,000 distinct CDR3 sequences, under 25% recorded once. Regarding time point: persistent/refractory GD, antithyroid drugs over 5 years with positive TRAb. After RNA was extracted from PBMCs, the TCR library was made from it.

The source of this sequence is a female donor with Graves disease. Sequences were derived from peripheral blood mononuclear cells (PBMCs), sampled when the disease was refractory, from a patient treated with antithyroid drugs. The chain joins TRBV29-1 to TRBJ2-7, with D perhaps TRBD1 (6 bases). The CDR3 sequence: CSVGDNFPYEQYF. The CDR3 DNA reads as TGCAGCGTTGGGGACAACTTCCCCTACGAGCAGTACTTC.